This is a list of T cell receptor beta chains from one sample in a study of T cell responses to AZD1222 COVID-19 vaccine. Only in-frame clones appear in the TCRdb table, and some are missing; sequencing was by immunoSEQ multiplex PCR. This sample has around 110,000 clones, with about 90% found just once. Material: peripheral blood, obtained on day 0 of AZD1222 vaccination. The receptors shown here come from an adult in good health. Both conserved end residues are part of each CDR3. The D gene is left open where the match is weak. Expanded clones are given a class, and other clones once, few, many or no size at all.

CDR3 DNA: TGTGCCAGCAGCCTGCAGACAGGGGACGTTCAGCCCCAGCATTTT; CDR3 protein: CASSLQTGDVQPQHF; D gene: TRBD1; V gene: TRBV5-5; clone size: few; J gene: TRBJ1-5
CDR3 DNA: TGTGCCAGCAGTTTATCGGGAGGTCCCCCCTACGAGCAGTACTTC; CDR3 protein: CASSLSGGPPYEQYF; D gene: TRBD2; V gene: TRBV28; clone size: .; J gene: TRBJ2-7
CDR3 DNA: TGTGCCAGCAGCCAAGGACTAGCGGACAGCCCCGGGGAGCTGTTTTTT; CDR3 protein: CASSQGLADSPGELFF; D gene: TRBD2; V gene: TRBV3-1/TRBV3-2; clone size: .; J gene: TRBJ2-2
CDR3 DNA: TGTGCCACCAGCACGACCAGAGCGCCCACAGATACGCAGTATTTT; CDR3 protein: CATSTTRAPTDTQYF; D gene: .; V gene: TRBV15; clone size: .; J gene: TRBJ2-3
CDR3 DNA: TGTGCCAGTGGTCCGGACAGGGGCTTGAACACTGAAGCTTTCTTT; CDR3 protein: CASGPDRGLNTEAFF; D gene: TRBD1; V gene: TRBV19; clone size: .; J gene: TRBJ1-1
CDR3 DNA: TGTGCCAGCAGCTTAGGGAGGACTAGAGGCTACAATGAGCAGTTCTTC; CDR3 protein: CASSLGRTRGYNEQFF; D gene: TRBD2; V gene: TRBV7-8; clone size: .; J gene: TRBJ2-1
CDR3 DNA: TGTGCCAGCAGCCAAGACCCTTCCGACATTGCGCAAGAGACCCAGTACTTC; CDR3 protein: CASSQDPSDIAQETQYF; D gene: .; V gene: TRBV3-1/TRBV3-2; clone size: .; J gene: TRBJ2-5
CDR3 DNA: TGCGCCAGCAGCCAAGTCGGCCAAACAGATACGCAGTATTTT; CDR3 protein: CASSQVGQTDTQYF; D gene: .; V gene: TRBV4-1; clone size: .; J gene: TRBJ2-3
CDR3 DNA: TGCGCCAGCAGCCAGCGGGGAACCCCTCCCTACGAGCAGTACTTC; CDR3 protein: CASSQRGTPPYEQYF; D gene: TRBD2; V gene: TRBV5-1; clone size: many; J gene: TRBJ2-7
CDR3 DNA: TGTGCCAGCCGGGGGCTCTCTGGAAACACCATATATTTT; CDR3 protein: CASRGLSGNTIYF; D gene: .; V gene: TRBV2; clone size: .; J gene: TRBJ1-3
CDR3 DNA: TGCGCCAGCAGCAGCGGGCCGGAGGGGGCAAAATACGAGCAGTACTTC; CDR3 protein: CASSSGPEGAKYEQYF; D gene: .; V gene: TRBV5-1; clone size: .; J gene: TRBJ2-7
CDR3 DNA: TGTGCCACCAGCAGGCCGGGGGATACGCAGTATTTT; CDR3 protein: CATSRPGDTQYF; D gene: .; V gene: TRBV15; clone size: few; J gene: TRBJ2-3
CDR3 DNA: TGTGCCAGCAGCCTAACGCGGGACAGCTACGAGCAGTACTTC; CDR3 protein: CASSLTRDSYEQYF; D gene: .; V gene: TRBV5-6; clone size: .; J gene: TRBJ2-7
CDR3 DNA: TGCAGTGCGGTCGGAAACACCATATATTTT; CDR3 protein: CSAVGNTIYF; D gene: .; V gene: TRBV20-1; clone size: .; J gene: TRBJ1-3
CDR3 DNA: TGTGCCAGCAGAAGGGCAGGGAAAGGCTACACCTTC; CDR3 protein: CASRRAGKGYTF; D gene: .; V gene: TRBV2; clone size: .; J gene: TRBJ1-2
CDR3 DNA: TGTGCCAGCAGCCTGCTTGGGGTCCTAGGCGATAATTCACCCCTCCACTTT; CDR3 protein: CASSLLGVLGDNSPLHF; D gene: .; V gene: TRBV4-2; clone size: .; J gene: TRBJ1-6
CDR3 DNA: TGCGCCAGCAGCTTGTTAGGGACAGCTGGCTATGGCTACACCTTC; CDR3 protein: CASSLLGTAGYGYTF; D gene: TRBD1; V gene: TRBV5-1; clone size: .; J gene: TRBJ1-2
CDR3 DNA: TGTGCCAGTAGTACCGCTGAGGGAAGTGAGCAGTTCTTC; CDR3 protein: CASSTAEGSEQFF; D gene: .; V gene: TRBV19; clone size: .; J gene: TRBJ2-1
CDR3 DNA: TGTGCCAGTAGTCCGTTCCGGGGTGGAAGGGGCGGCGAAAAACTGTTTTTT; CDR3 protein: CASSPFRGGRGGEKLFF; D gene: .; V gene: TRBV19; clone size: few; J gene: TRBJ1-4
CDR3 DNA: TGTGCCAGCAGCTACGGTGCGGCCGAACAGCCCCAGCATTTT; CDR3 protein: CASSYGAAEQPQHF; D gene: .; V gene: TRBV5-8; clone size: .; J gene: TRBJ1-5
CDR3 DNA: TGTGCCCTGGTAAACAGGGGAGGCACTGAAGCTTTCTTT; CDR3 protein: CALVNRGGTEAFF; D gene: TRBD1; V gene: TRBV30; clone size: once; J gene: TRBJ1-1
CDR3 DNA: TGTGCCAGCAGTGAATCCGGGACTGCCAATTCACCCCTCCACTTT; CDR3 protein: CASSESGTANSPLHF; D gene: .; V gene: TRBV6-1; clone size: few; J gene: TRBJ1-6
CDR3 DNA: TGTGCCACCGCAGGTGGGGCGGGGGGCGGCAATCAGCCCCAGCATTTT; CDR3 protein: CATAGGAGGGNQPQHF; D gene: .; V gene: TRBV2; clone size: .; J gene: TRBJ1-5
CDR3 DNA: TGCGCCAGCAGCGTGGGAGGGTACAATGAGCAGTTCTTC; CDR3 protein: CASSVGGYNEQFF; D gene: TRBD2; V gene: TRBV5-1; clone size: .; J gene: TRBJ2-1
CDR3 DNA: TGTGCCAGCAGCCTAGAGCGGGGGCAAGAGACCCAGTACTTC; CDR3 protein: CASSLERGQETQYF; D gene: TRBD2; V gene: TRBV7-6; clone size: .; J gene: TRBJ2-5
CDR3 DNA: TGTGCCAGCAGCTTAATGGGGGGCCTTGAAGCTTTCTTT; CDR3 protein: CASSLMGGLEAFF; D gene: .; V gene: TRBV7-3; clone size: .; J gene: TRBJ1-1